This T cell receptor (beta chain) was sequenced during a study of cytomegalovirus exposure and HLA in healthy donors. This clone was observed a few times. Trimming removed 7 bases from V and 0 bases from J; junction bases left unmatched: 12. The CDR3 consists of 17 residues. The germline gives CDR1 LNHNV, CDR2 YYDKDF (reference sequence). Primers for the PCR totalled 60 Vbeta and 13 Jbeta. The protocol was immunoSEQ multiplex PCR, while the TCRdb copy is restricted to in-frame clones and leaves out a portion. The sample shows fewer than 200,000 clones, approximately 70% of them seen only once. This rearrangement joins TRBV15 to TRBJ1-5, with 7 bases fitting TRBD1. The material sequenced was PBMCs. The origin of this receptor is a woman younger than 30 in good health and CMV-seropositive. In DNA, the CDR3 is TGTGCCACCACTGGGGACAGTGAGGGGTATAGCAATCAGCCCCAGCATTTT. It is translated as CATTGDSEGYSNQPQHF.